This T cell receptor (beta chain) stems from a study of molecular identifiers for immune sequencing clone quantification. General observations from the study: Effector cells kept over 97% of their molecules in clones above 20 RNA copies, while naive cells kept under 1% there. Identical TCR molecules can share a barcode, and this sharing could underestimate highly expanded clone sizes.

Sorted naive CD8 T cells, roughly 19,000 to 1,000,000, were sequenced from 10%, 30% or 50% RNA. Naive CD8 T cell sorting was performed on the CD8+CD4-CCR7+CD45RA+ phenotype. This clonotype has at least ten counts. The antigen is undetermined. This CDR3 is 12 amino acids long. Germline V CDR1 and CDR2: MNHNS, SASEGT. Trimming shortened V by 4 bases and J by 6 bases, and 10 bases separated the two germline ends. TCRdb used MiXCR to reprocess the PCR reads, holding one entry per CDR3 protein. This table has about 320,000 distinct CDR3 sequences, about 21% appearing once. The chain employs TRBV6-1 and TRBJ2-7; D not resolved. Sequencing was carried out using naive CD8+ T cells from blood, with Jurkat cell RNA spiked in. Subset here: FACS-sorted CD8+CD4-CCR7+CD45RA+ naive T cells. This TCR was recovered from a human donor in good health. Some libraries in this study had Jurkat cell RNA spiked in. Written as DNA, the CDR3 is TGTGCCAGCAGTGCGGCCTTACCCGAGCAGTACTTC. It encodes CASSAALPEQYF.